The 21 T cell receptor beta chains given below trace back to one sample, sequenced in a study of OX40 agonist ivuxolimab in advanced cancers. Data came from immunoSEQ multiplex PCR; TCRdb stores just in-frame clones and leaves some out. The sample lists more than 85,000 clones; roughly 91% were seen once. The input for sequencing was CD4+ or CD8+ T cells sorted from blood, taken in a trial of the OX40 agonist ivuxolimab. These receptors came from an adult with an advanced solid tumor such as melanoma, head and neck, liver or kidney cancer.

J is TRBJ2-7 and V is TRBV10-2; no clear D. The germline gives CDR1 WSHSY, CDR2 SAAADI. Trimming took 7 bases from V and 0 from J, leaving 13 bases between them. The CDR3 loop spans 14 amino acids. CDR3 bases: TGCGCCAGCACCCCCGTTACCCGCTCCTACGAGCAGTACTTC. Amino acid sequence: CASTPVTRSYEQYF.

The chain is built from TRBV9 and TRBJ2-2, with 10 bases identical to TRBD2. The CDR3 has 16 residues. CDR1 is SGDLS, CDR2 YYNGEE, per germline. V was pared by 0 bases and J by 6 bases, with 5 bases of the junction left unmatched. The CDR3 loop reads CASSVEAGGPPGELFF. The DNA of the CDR3 is TGTGCCAGCAGCGTAGAAGCGGGAGGGCCCCCCGGGGAGCTGTTTTTT.

This clone showed up just once. The CDR3 sequence: CASSAGGRSYEQYF. Here the CDR3 DNA reads TGTGCCAGTTCCGCGGGAGGGCGTTCCTACGAGCAGTACTTC. The genes are TRBV19 and TRBJ2-7, with 9 positions matching TRBD2. After removal of 8 bases from V and 1 base from J, the junction contained 6 bases not matched to a gene. CDR1 is LNHDA, CDR2 SQIVND, per germline (reference sequence). The CDR3 is 14 amino acids.

The chain recombines TRBV11-3 with TRBJ2-7; the match to TRBD2 covers 9 bases. V lost 0 bases and J lost 5; bases outside the gene matches: 8. Germline CDR1 and CDR2: SGHNT and YENEEA. The CDR3 loop spans 16 amino acids. The CDR3 sequence: CASSLDGREGHDEQYF. The CDR3 bases are TGTGCCAGCAGCTTAGATGGGCGGGAGGGCCACGACGAGCAGTACTTC.

The chain combines TRBV19 with TRBJ2-3, with a tentative D call TRBD1 (5 bases). Trimming removed 3 bases from V and 8 bases from J, with 6 bases in between. This CDR3 contains 11 residues. Germline loops: CDR1 LNHDA, CDR2 SQIVND (reference sequence). The CDR3 DNA follows: TGTGCCAGTAGTATGGGGCGTACGCAGTATTTT. Its protein is CASSMGRTQYF.

The chain is built from TRBV7-3 and TRBJ1-1; D perhaps matches TRBD1 (6 bases). Germline V lookup: CDR1 SGHTA, CDR2 FQGTGA. This CDR3 is 16 amino acids long. V was cut by 1 base and J by 3 bases, with 15 bases left in between. The CDR3 loop reads CASSLMGGARYTEAFF. The CDR3 DNA is TGTGCCAGCAGCTTAATGGGGGGCGCTCGGTACACTGAAGCTTTCTTT.

The chain uses TRBV5-1 and TRBJ2-5; 11 bases line up with TRBD2. Germline CDR1 reads SGHRS; CDR2 reads YFSETQ. The CDR3 runs to 17 residues. The trim removed 0 bases at V and 2 bases at J, leaving 6 bases unmatched. CDR3 in DNA: TGCGCCAGCAGCTTGGATATGACTAGCGGGGTTCAAGAGACCCAGTACTTC. Its protein product is CASSLDMTSGVQETQYF.

CDR3 sequence: CASSAGQGAGTEAFF. In DNA, the CDR3 is TGTGCCAGCAGTGCCGGACAGGGAGCGGGCACTGAAGCTTTCTTT. The chain is built from TRBV27 and TRBJ1-1; 8 bases fit TRBD1. The CDR3 has 15 amino acids. CDR1 and CDR2 (germline): MNHEY, SMNVEV (reference sequence). After removal of 5 bases from V and 4 bases from J, the junction contained 9 bases not matched to a gene.

The chain is built from TRBV11-2 and TRBJ2-6, with no clear D. Trimming took 4 bases from V and 0 from J, leaving 7 bases between them. Germline-derived CDR1 and CDR2 are SGHAT and FQNNGV. The CDR3 has 15 residues. The CDR3 loop is CASSSTASGANVLTF. The DNA of the CDR3 is TGTGCCAGCAGCTCCACAGCCTCTGGGGCCAACGTCCTGACTTTC.

The chain has TRBV2 and TRBJ1-4; a weak D match, TRBD1 (6 bases). The V gene's germline CDR1 is SNHLY and CDR2 FYNNEI. The CDR3 is 14 amino acids. Between the trimmed V and J ends, which lost 6 bases and 1 base, there was a span of 9 bases. The chain's CDR3 is CASRYRVTNEKLFF. Written as DNA, the CDR3 is TGTGCCAGCAGGTACAGGGTAACTAATGAAAAACTGTTTTTT.

This chain uses TRBV5-4 with TRBJ2-1; perhaps D is TRBD1 or TRBD2 (5 bases each). The V gene lost 4 bases and the J gene lost 8 bases, with 16 bases spanning the gap. Germline loops: CDR1 SGHNT, CDR2 YYREEE (reference sequence). This CDR3 has 14 amino acids. The CDR3 DNA sequence: TGTGCCAGCAGCCGGGACGGGCTGGCGGATGAGCAGTTCTTC. Amino acids: CASSRDGLADEQFF.

The table lists this clone with a count of one. This chain joins TRBV19 and TRBJ2-2; no clear D. The length of the CDR3 is 15 residues. Per the germline V gene, CDR1 is LNHDA and CDR2 is SQIVND (reference sequence). The germline V and J ends were trimmed by 3 bases and 6 bases, with 14 bases remaining between them. CDR3 sequence reads: CASSIGSRVPGELFF. CDR3 sequence (DNA): TGTGCCAGTAGTATTGGCAGTCGGGTGCCCGGGGAGCTGTTTTTT. Full variable domain (remainder filled in from reference TRBV19 and TRBJ2-2): DGGITQSPKYLFRKEGQNVTLSCEQNLNHDAMYWYRQDPGQGLRLIYYSQIVNDFQKGDIAEGYSVSREKKESFPLTVTSAQKNPTAFYLCASSIGSRVPGELFFGEGSRLTVL.

V gene TRBV7-6 combines with J gene TRBJ2-1; weak D call: TRBD2 (6 bases). Trimming removed 1 base at V and 9 bases at J, with 19 bases between. The CDR3 is 16 amino acids. Germline CDR1 and CDR2: SGHVS and FNYEAQ. This chain's CDR3 is CASSLGAGFAGSEQFF. CDR3 bases: TGTGCCAGCAGCTTAGGCGCCGGCTTCGCGGGAAGTGAGCAGTTCTTC.

This clone was recorded only once. The chain joins TRBV6-6 to TRBJ2-5, with 8 positions matching TRBD2. Unmatched junction bases numbered 4, after V lost 6 bases and J lost 1 base. Germline-derived CDR1 and CDR2 are MNHNY and SVGAGI (reference sequence). The CDR3 consists of 14 residues. The CDR3 DNA reads TGTGCCAGCAGGACCACTAGCGGCCAAGAGACCCAGTACTTC. It is translated as CASRTTSGQETQYF.

The chain uses TRBV19 and TRBJ2-5, with D possibly matching TRBD1 (5 bases). Trimming took 8 bases from V and 5 from J, leaving 18 bases between them. CDR1 is LNHDA and CDR2 is SQIVND in the germline V gene (reference sequence). The CDR3 has 14 amino acids. DNA of the CDR3: TGTGCCAGTGCCCCCTCCAGGGTAGAGGAGACCCAGTACTTC. Protein product: CASAPSRVEETQYF.

This clone was detected a few times. This chain uses TRBV11-3 with TRBJ2-3; the D gene is possibly TRBD2 (6 bases). Germline-derived CDR1 and CDR2 are SGHNT and YENEEA. The CDR3 runs to 13 residues. V was pared by 2 bases and J by 7 bases, with 10 bases between. As DNA, the CDR3 is TGTGCCAGCAGCTTATCAGGCGGGAATACGCAGTATTTT. Residues: CASSLSGGNTQYF.

The rearrangement links TRBV7-9 to TRBJ2-7; D uncertain. This CDR3 is 12 amino acids long. Per the germline V gene, CDR1 is SEHNR and CDR2 is FQNEAQ (reference sequence). The germline V and J ends were trimmed by 2 bases and 4 bases, with 6 bases remaining between them. The chain's CDR3 is CASSLSPYEQYF. DNA of the CDR3: TGTGCCAGCAGCTTATCTCCGTACGAGCAGTACTTC.

The gene calls are TRBV9 and TRBJ2-7; tentatively, D is TRBD1 or TRBD2 (6 bases each). The V and J ends lost 4 bases and 0 bases respectively, with 14 bases between them. Per the germline V gene, CDR1 is SGDLS and CDR2 is YYNGEE. CDR3 length: 15 residues. CDR3 bases: TGTGCCAGCAGCCCCAGGGCGGGACACTCCTACGAGCAGTACTTC. Protein: CASSPRAGHSYEQYF.

The genes are TRBV7-8 and TRBJ1-2, with 7 bases matching TRBD1. V lost 5 bases to trimming and J lost 4 bases; unmatched junction nucleotides: 7. This CDR3 is built from 14 residues. CDR1 and CDR2 from the germline V gene are SGHVS and FQNEAQ. The CDR3 protein is CASSPNSGGYGYTF. The CDR3 DNA sequence: TGTGCCAGCAGCCCCAATTCAGGGGGCTATGGCTACACCTTC.

This clone was observed once. The chain couples TRBV5-1 to TRBJ1-4; 10 nucleotides line up with TRBD1. Germline V gene data show CDR1 as SGHRS and CDR2 as YFSETQ. V lost 4 bases and J lost 7; bases outside the gene matches: 7. This CDR3 contains 15 residues. In nucleotides, the CDR3 is TGCGCCAGCAGCCTGGGCTGGACAGGGGGTGAAAAACTGTTTTTT. Translation: CASSLGWTGGEKLFF.

The rearrangement links TRBV5-1 to TRBJ2-2; 11 positions match TRBD1. V shed 3 bases, J shed 3 bases, and the junction held 4 bases outside the gene matches. The CDR3 runs 16 residues. Germline loops: CDR1 SGHRS, CDR2 YFSETQ. CDR3 DNA sequence: TGCGCCAGCAGCTCCCCGGGACAGGGGGACACCGGGGAGCTGTTTTTT. Its translation: CASSSPGQGDTGELFF.